This TCR beta chain was identified in a study of metastatic and nonmetastatic thyroid tumors. The wider study: Repertoires from blood and tumor or nodule tissue of malignant and benign thyroid patients were compared. Whole-study results and caveats: In blood and tumor, TCR beta diversity was reportedly significantly higher in malignant thyroid tumors than in benign nodules.

The trim removed 5 bases at V and 4 bases at J, leaving 7 bases unmatched. Germline CDR1 is SEHNR and CDR2 is FQNEAQ (reference sequence). The CDR3 runs 15 residues. Nobody among the patients had been given any treatment before thyroid surgery. Original methodology: Clinicopathological groups supplied CDR3 differences that were used to build a distant-metastasis classifier for papillary thyroid cancer. TCRdb re-clonotyped the PCR reads via MiXCR. These V and J calls derive from TCRdb rather than the authors' analysis. The sample consists of tens of thousands of clones, about 19% of them appearing once. This clone occurred many times. Antigen specificity is unknown. The same CDR3 also results from other DNA sequences found in this sample.

The gene calls are TRBV7-9 and TRBJ2-7; 11 bases agree with TRBD1. This clonotype was obtained from a female donor with papillary thyroid cancer or a benign thyroid nodule (not recorded which). Some clones in this sample may be carry-over from other donors' samples. Sequenced material: tumor tissue. The CDR3 DNA reads TGTGCCAGCAGCGCTCCCGGGACAGGGGGTTACGAGCAGTACTTC. It yields the protein CASSAPGTGGYEQYF.